A selection of T cell receptor beta chains follows, all from one sample in a study of shared clonotypes between healthy human individuals. Measured with immunoSEQ multiplex PCR; TCRdb has only the in-frame clones, and not every one. Of over a million clones listed, approximately 96% are singletons. The sequencing sample was made of naive CD4+ T cells sorted from blood. The origin of the receptors is a man aged 25 to 45 in good health. The CDR3 runs from the conserved cysteine through the conserved F or W.

v_call: TRBV5-8
j_call: TRBJ2-5
cdr3_aa: CASSSMTETQYF

v_call: TRBV9
j_call: TRBJ1-3
cdr3_aa: CASSLSENTIYF

v_call: TRBV19
j_call: TRBJ1-5
cdr3_aa: CASSISVISNQPQHF

v_call: TRBV19
j_call: TRBJ2-2
cdr3_aa: CASSLKEDTGELFF

v_call: TRBV28
j_call: TRBJ1-2
cdr3_aa: CASGLPGSYGYTF

v_call: TRBV4-1
j_call: TRBJ2-5
cdr3_aa: CASSQDWGTQYF

v_call: TRBV19
j_call: TRBJ1-5
cdr3_aa: CASKGTGSSNQPQHF

v_call: TRBV5-1
j_call: TRBJ1-3
cdr3_aa: CASSLGVSGNTIYF

v_call: TRBV10-2
j_call: TRBJ2-1
cdr3_aa: CASRGLAGSVTEQFF

v_call: TRBV9
j_call: TRBJ2-2
cdr3_aa: CASSVFWTGVNTGELFF

v_call: TRBV29-1
j_call: TRBJ2-1
cdr3_aa: CSENLAGGLNEQFF

v_call: TRBV21-1
j_call: TRBJ1-1
cdr3_aa: CASSRGGNTEAFF

v_call: TRBV11-3
j_call: TRBJ1-4
cdr3_aa: CASSQDRGNHEKLFF

v_call: TRBV5-1
j_call: TRBJ2-7
cdr3_aa: CASSLGTVTYEQYF

v_call: TRBV2
j_call: TRBJ1-4
cdr3_aa: CASSRLKLNEKLFF

v_call: TRBV5-5
j_call: TRBJ2-7
cdr3_aa: CASSHIAGVTTYEQYF

v_call: TRBV5-1
j_call: TRBJ2-3
cdr3_aa: CASSAGLAGGGASTDTQYF

v_call: TRBV6-5
j_call: TRBJ2-7
cdr3_aa: CASSLGQEGRRYF

v_call: TRBV7-6
j_call: TRBJ2-7
cdr3_aa: CASSPNPSGTSGSYEQYF

v_call: TRBV10-1
j_call: TRBJ2-7
cdr3_aa: CASSDGGSYEQYF

v_call: TRBV4-3
j_call: TRBJ1-5
cdr3_aa: CASSQLVFNQPQHF

v_call: TRBV5-1
j_call: TRBJ2-7
cdr3_aa: CASSNGLAGARFAYEQYF

v_call: TRBV18
j_call: TRBJ1-1
cdr3_aa: CASSPPGIRTEAFF

v_call: TRBV30
j_call: TRBJ1-3
cdr3_aa: CAGSRESGNTIYF

v_call: TRBV5-7
j_call: TRBJ1-3
cdr3_aa: CASSSSYRGAGNTIYF

v_call: TRBV12-5
j_call: TRBJ2-1
cdr3_aa: CASGLGQGPGKFF

v_call: TRBV11-3
j_call: TRBJ2-1
cdr3_aa: CASSLGQGGDEQFF

v_call: TRBV2
j_call: TRBJ1-3
cdr3_aa: CASSETPLAGGSGNTIYF

v_call: TRBV9
j_call: TRBJ2-1
cdr3_aa: CASSAGLQVQSNEQFF

v_call: TRBV9
j_call: TRBJ2-3
cdr3_aa: CASSVETSGPDTQYF

v_call: TRBV29-1
j_call: TRBJ2-1
cdr3_aa: CSVLTGGRGDEQFF

v_call: TRBV30
j_call: TRBJ1-1
cdr3_aa: CAWSVVHRTEAFF

v_call: TRBV30
j_call: TRBJ2-2
cdr3_aa: CAWSAALVGELFF

v_call: TRBV28
j_call: TRBJ1-1
cdr3_aa: CASLPPPGSEAFF

v_call: TRBV29-1
j_call: TRBJ2-7
cdr3_aa: CSDSDGGTAVGEQYF

v_call: TRBV5-6
j_call: TRBJ2-7
cdr3_aa: CASSPDGRSSYEQYF

v_call: TRBV19
j_call: TRBJ1-2
cdr3_aa: CASAARNYGYTF

v_call: TRBV7-8
j_call: TRBJ1-5
cdr3_aa: CASSRDGVNQPQHF

v_call: TRBV6-6
j_call: TRBJ1-5
cdr3_aa: CASSDRTAGDQPQHF

v_call: TRBV6-6
j_call: TRBJ1-5
cdr3_aa: CASGPGRTNQPQHF

v_call: TRBV27
j_call: TRBJ2-1
cdr3_aa: CASSPPLGAPNNEQFF